These 27 T cell receptor beta chains were all obtained from the same sample, sequenced in a study of T-cell memory formation after mild COVID-19. From the 5' RACE reads, TCRdb called clonotypes with MiXCR, one entry per CDR3 protein. The sample holds approximately 500,000 distinct CDR3 sequences, around a quarter seen once. Sequencing input: PBMCs or a T cell subset sorted from them (not recorded which). The receptors come from an adult woman who had mild COVID-19 (a few samples of this study predate the infection). Cell type and time point are not known.

The chain recombines TRBV7-9 with TRBJ2-7; a weak D match, TRBD1 (5 bases). The CDR3 contains 15 residues. The ends were cut back, 4 bases at V and 1 base at J, with 14 bases in the middle. In germline, CDR1 is SEHNR, CDR2 FQNEAQ (reference sequence). CDR3 loop: CASSSPGYSSYEQYF. The DNA for the CDR3 is TGTGCCAGCAGCTCCCCAGGGTATAGTTCCTACGAGCAGTACTTC. Based on the CDR3 plus reference TRBV7-9 and TRBJ2-7, the full variable domain is DTGVSQNPRHKITKRGQNVTFRCDPISEHNRLYWYRQTLGQGPEFLTYFQNEAQLEKSRLLSDRFSAERPKGSFSTLEIQRTEQGDSAMYLCASSSPGYSSYEQYFGPGTRLTVT.

This clonotype was counted between two and nine times. J is TRBJ2-1 and V is TRBV5-1; a weak D match, TRBD1 (7 bases). This CDR3 region has 16 residues. Germline assignment: CDR1 SGHRS and CDR2 YFSETQ. Trimming cost V 2 bases and J 4 bases, with 16 bases left between them. CDR3 region: CASSFGEAGGYNEQFF. The CDR3 coding sequence is TGCGCCAGCAGCTTCGGGGAGGCAGGGGGATACAATGAGCAGTTCTTC. The full variable domain, in which reference TRBV5-1 and TRBJ2-1 provide the parts outside the CDR3, is KAGVTQTPRYLIKTRGQQVTLSCSPISGHRSVSWYQQTPGQGLQFLFEYFSETQRNKGNFPGRFSGRQFSNSRSEMNVSTLELGDSALYLCASSFGEAGGYNEQFFGPGTRLTVL.

The V and J genes are TRBV7-2 and TRBJ2-3; 7 bases line up with TRBD2. CDR3 length: 15 amino acids. The germline gives CDR1 SGHTA, CDR2 FQGNSA. J lost 1 base, V lost 5 bases, and 6 bases had no gene match. CDR3 region: CASSDNRGGTDTQYF. The CDR3 DNA reads TGTGCCAGCAGCGATAACCGGGGGGGCACAGATACGCAGTATTTT.

This clonotype was found a few times. The chain links TRBV11-1 to TRBJ2-3; 9 bases fit TRBD2. Germline V gene lookup returns CDR1 SGHAT and CDR2 FQDESV (reference sequence). Germline trimming cut 5 bases from V and 3 bases from J; bases unmatched to any gene: 9. The CDR3 extends over 16 amino acids. The CDR3 sequence is CASSLLKREVTDTQYF. Written as DNA, the CDR3 is TGTGCCAGCAGCCTACTTAAGCGGGAGGTGACAGATACGCAGTATTTT.

This clonotype was recorded a few times. CDR3 nucleotides: TGTGCCAGCAGCTTAGCGTCCAGCGGGGTGAACAATGAGCAGTTCTTC. Its protein is CASSLASSGVNNEQFF. V and J are TRBV7-2 and TRBJ2-1; 7 bases map to TRBD2. The CDR3 extends over 16 amino acids. V gave up 0 bases and J gave up 5 bases; unmatched junction bases: 7. Germline values: CDR1 SGHTA, CDR2 FQGNSA.

This chain uses TRBV6-6 with TRBJ2-2; perhaps TRBD1 as D (5 bases). CDR3 length: 14 amino acids. Trimming cost V 4 bases and J 4 bases, with 10 bases left between them. Germline V gene lookup returns CDR1 MNHNY and CDR2 SVGAGI (reference sequence). DNA for the CDR3: TGTGCCAGCAGTTTCAGGGATCCCACCGGGGAGCTGTTTTTT. Its protein is CASSFRDPTGELFF.

The chain carries TRBV9 and TRBJ2-1; 10 bases are shared with TRBD2. The length of the CDR3 is 16 residues. In germline, CDR1 is SGDLS, CDR2 YYNGEE. The V segment lost 1 base and the J segment 5 bases; nucleotides outside the gene matches: 6. CDR3 region: CASSVQAGGQNNEQFF. CDR3 nucleotides: TGTGCCAGCAGCGTACAAGCGGGGGGGCAAAACAATGAGCAGTTCTTC.

The V call is TRBV12-3 or TRBV12-4, the J call TRBJ2-1; 9 nucleotides align to TRBD2. This CDR3 has 16 amino acids. Trimming cost V 2 bases and J 9 bases; bases outside gene matches: 11. In DNA form, the CDR3 reads TGTGCCAGCAGTTTAAGGAGCGGGAGGACGTCGGGTGAGCAGTTCTTC. It codes for CASSLRSGRTSGEQFF.

The chain recombines TRBV4-2 with TRBJ2-3, with 7 bases lining up with TRBD2. The CDR3 has 15 residues. Per the germline V gene, CDR1 is LGHNA and CDR2 is YNFKEQ. With 6 bases clipped from V and 0 bases from J, the junction kept 6 bases outside the gene matches. CDR3 in amino acids: CASRELASSTDTQYF. CDR3 nucleotide sequence: TGTGCCAGCAGGGAACTAGCGTCTAGCACAGATACGCAGTATTTT.

This chain links TRBV4-1 with TRBJ1-2; D gene uncertain. V shed 0 bases and J shed 4 bases, with 3 bases lying between them. The CDR3 covers 12 residues. Per germline, CDR1 MGHRA and CDR2 YSYEKL. CDR3 region: CASSQDGYGYTF. DNA for the CDR3: TGCGCCAGCAGCCAAGATGGCTATGGCTACACCTTC.

Written as DNA, the CDR3 is TGTGCCAGCAGTATTTCCGGGGTACACGAGCAGTACTTC. Protein: CASSISGVHEQYF. The chain recombines TRBV6-5 with TRBJ2-7, with a possible D match to TRBD2 (5 bases). CDR3 length equals 13 residues. Per germline, CDR1 MNHEY and CDR2 SVGAGI. V lost 5 bases to trimming and J lost 5 bases, with 13 bases between them.

This clonotype was observed many times. The chain employs TRBV15 and TRBJ2-2; 7 bases map to TRBD2. Germline V gene data show CDR1 as LNHNV and CDR2 as YYDKDF (reference sequence). V shed 2 bases, J shed 3 bases, and the junction held 0 bases outside the gene matches. This CDR3 contains 14 residues. The CDR3 DNA follows: TGTGCCACCAGCAGACTAGCGGACACCGGGGAGCTGTTTTTT. Translating gives CATSRLADTGELFF.

The gene calls are TRBV7-2 and TRBJ2-1; D is unresolved. The CDR3 is made up of 14 amino acids. Germline-derived CDR1 and CDR2 are SGHTA and FQGNSA. V lost 2 bases and J lost 4, with 9 bases in between. The CDR3 nucleotides are TGTGCCAGCAGCTTAACCTTAGAGTACAATGAGCAGTTCTTC. Its translation: CASSLTLEYNEQFF. Drawing the rest from reference TRBV7-2 and TRBJ2-1, the complete variable domain is GAGVSQSPSNKVTEKGKDVELRCDPISGHTALYWYRQSLGQGLEFLIYFQGNSAPDKSGLPSDRFSAERTGGSVSTLTIQRTQQEDSAVYLCASSLTLEYNEQFFGPGTRLTVL.

The CDR3 DNA sequence: TGTGCCAGCAGTTTAGGGGACAGGGGAGTGGAGACAGATACGCAGTATTTT. It codes for CASSLGDRGVETDTQYF. The chain has TRBV12-3 or TRBV12-4 and TRBJ2-3, with 10 bases fitting TRBD1. V lost 1 base to trimming and J lost 3 bases; unmatched junction nucleotides: 7. The CDR3 has 17 amino acids.

This clonotype was seen only a few times. This chain uses TRBV19 with TRBJ1-5, with a possible D match to TRBD1 (5 bases). The CDR3 extends over 14 amino acids. The germline V and J ends were trimmed by 4 bases and 10 bases, with 17 bases remaining between them. Germline assignment: CDR1 LNHDA and CDR2 SQIVND (reference sequence). The CDR3 sequence is CASSRGRLLDPQHF. The CDR3 DNA follows: TGTGCCAGTAGTAGGGGCCGGCTCCTGGACCCCCAGCATTTT. The variable domain in full, completed from reference TRBV19 and TRBJ1-5, reads DGGITQSPKYLFRKEGQNVTLSCEQNLNHDAMYWYRQDPGQGLRLIYYSQIVNDFQKGDIAEGYSVSREKKESFPLTVTSAQKNPTAFYLCASSRGRLLDPQHFGDGTRLSIL.

The genes are TRBV2 and TRBJ2-2; 10 bases are a match to TRBD1. CDR1 SNHLY and CDR2 FYNNEI come from the germline V gene. The junction had 6 bases not matched to a gene; V was cut back by 0 bases and J by 5 bases. This CDR3 has 17 amino acids. This CDR3 reads CASSEAEGQGITGELFF. The DNA for the CDR3 is TGTGCCAGCAGTGAAGCTGAGGGACAGGGGATAACCGGGGAGCTGTTTTTT.

V and J are TRBV11-2 and TRBJ1-1; no clear D gene. The length of the CDR3 is 14 residues. Germline V lookup: CDR1 SGHAT, CDR2 FQNNGV. Trimming left V 7 bases short and J 2 bases short, with 14 bases between. The CDR3 loop reads CASKWTEGNTEAFF. The CDR3 DNA follows: TGTGCCAGCAAATGGACGGAGGGAAACACTGAAGCTTTCTTT. Full variable domain (remainder filled in from reference TRBV11-2 and TRBJ1-1): EAGVAQSPRYKIIEKRQSVAFWCNPISGHATLYWYQQILGQGPKLLIQFQNNGVVDDSQLPKDRFSAERLKGVDSTLKIQPAKLEDSAVYLCASKWTEGNTEAFFGQGTRLTVV.

The sample holds a few counts of this clonotype. The chain couples TRBV5-5 to TRBJ2-2, with D unclear. CDR1 SGHKS and CDR2 YYEKEE come from the germline V gene (reference sequence). Trimming pared 0 bases from V and 8 bases from J, leaving 17 bases between. This CDR3 contains 16 residues. The CDR3 DNA reads as TGTGCCAGCAGCTTGGTATTGGACCTCTCTTCTGGGGAGCTGTTTTTT. As protein: CASSLVLDLSSGELFF.

J is TRBJ1-3 and V is TRBV5-1; maybe TRBD1 (6 bases). Trimming pared 5 bases from V and 4 bases from J, leaving 13 bases between. Germline V CDR1 and CDR2: SGHRS, YFSETQ. The CDR3 spans 14 residues. CDR3 coding DNA: TGCGCCAGCAGGTCGACAGGAGGGGGAAACACCATATATTTT. Its protein product is CASRSTGGGNTIYF.

This clonotype occurred a few times. The rearrangement uses TRBV18 and TRBJ2-5; the D gene is possibly TRBD2 (6 bases). The CDR3 contains 17 residues. V was trimmed by 4 bases and J by 5 bases, leaving 23 bases between them. Germline assignment: CDR1 KGHSH and CDR2 LQKENI. CDR3 sequence (DNA): TGTGCCAGCTCACTTTCCGGTGGGAGGAGGAGAGAGGAGACCCAGTACTTC. It translates to CASSLSGGRRREETQYF. Full variable domain (missing parts from reference TRBV18 and TRBJ2-5): NAGVMQNPRHLVRRRGQEARLRCSPMKGHSHVYWYRQLPEEGLKFMVYLQKENIIDESGMPKERFSAEFPKEGPSILRIQQVVRGDSAAYFCASSLSGGRRREETQYFGPGTRLLVL.

The rearrangement uses TRBV5-6 and TRBJ2-5; 7 bases are shared with TRBD1. CDR3 size: 14 residues. Germline loops: CDR1 SGHDT, CDR2 YYEEEE. V trimming: 2 bases; J trimming: 5 bases; junction bases outside the gene matches: 6. The CDR3 DNA is TGTGCCAGCAGCTTCAGAGGGGGCTTGGAGACCCAGTACTTC. It translates to CASSFRGGLETQYF.

This rearrangement joins TRBV21-1 to TRBJ2-1; TRBD2, as called in the table, went unchecked against the DNA. TRBV21-1 is deemed a pseudogene. The CDR3 spans 16 residues. CDR3 in DNA: TGTGCCAGCAGCCTAGGCCCTAGCGGGCTATACAATGAGCAGTTCTTC. It yields the protein CASSLGPSGLYNEQFF.

V usage is TRBV6-5 and J usage is TRBJ1-5; D perhaps matches TRBD1 (6 bases). V lost 6 bases to trimming and J lost 0 bases, with 18 bases between them. Germline V gene sequence: CDR1 MNHEY, CDR2 SVGAGI. The CDR3 sequence is 17 residues long. CDR3 residues: CASSRGGGAFSNQPQHF. The DNA of the CDR3 is TGTGCCAGCAGCCGGGGGGGGGGGGCCTTTAGCAATCAGCCCCAGCATTTT.

This clonotype was picked up a small number of times. The genes are TRBV2 and TRBJ1-6; D is unresolved. The CDR3 is 14 amino acids. Germline values: CDR1 SNHLY, CDR2 FYNNEI. V gave up 3 bases and J gave up 7 bases, with 10 bases separating them. CDR3 in DNA: TGTGCCAGCAGTGAGGCGACTAAAAATTCACCCCTCCACTTT. As protein: CASSEATKNSPLHF.

The chain is built from TRBV10-3 and TRBJ2-5; D not certain. CDR1 ENHRY and CDR2 SYGVKD come from the germline V gene. The CDR3 extends over 13 amino acids. Trimming took off 7 bases at V and 5 bases at J, with 14 bases between the two ends. The CDR3 reads CAIMATSLETQYF. The CDR3 DNA is TGTGCCATCATGGCGACCTCCCTTGAGACCCAGTACTTC.

The chain has TRBV5-1 and TRBJ2-3; D is unclear. Per the germline V gene, CDR1 is SGHRS and CDR2 is YFSETQ. The CDR3 consists of 13 residues. Trimming shortened V by 5 bases and J by 2 bases, and 9 bases separated the two germline ends. The CDR3 region has the DNA TGCGCCAGCAGATCGGAAACCACAGATACGCAGTATTTT. Residues: CASRSETTDTQYF.

The V and J genes are TRBV11-2 and TRBJ1-4; D may be TRBD1 (6 bases). The CDR3 totals 12 residues. The germline gives CDR1 SGHAT, CDR2 FQNNGV. V shed 4 bases and J shed 16 bases, with 16 bases lying between them. The CDR3 reads CASSYYPGQPFF. The CDR3 nucleotides are TGTGCCAGCAGCTACTATCCGGGACAACCGTTTTTT.